This TCR beta chain was sequenced during a study of OX40 agonist ivuxolimab in advanced cancers. Concerning the study at large: Ivuxolimab was an agonistic, fully human IgG2 monoclonal antibody directed against OX40 (CD134), a costimulatory receptor. Intravenous ivuxolimab was administered to patients every 2 weeks at six dose levels: 0.01, 0.1, 0.3, 1.5, 3 and 10 mg/kg. Of the approximately 54 patients in dose escalation, 19 had hepatocellular carcinoma, some 15 had melanoma, 9 had renal cell carcinoma and 9 had head and neck cancer. In the dose-escalation cohort, roughly 80% of patients were male, and the mean age was about 55 years, with a range of roughly 20 to 79. Patients were allowed to have had prior anti-PD-1, anti-PD-L1 or anti-CTLA-4 therapy, and approximately 40% of the dose-escalation patients had previously received checkpoint inhibitors. Partial responses occurred in three dose-escalation patients: two with cutaneous melanoma and one with hepatocellular carcinoma. The point of sequencing TCRbeta in the periphery was to test whether ivuxolimab changed TCR sequence diversity and drove clonal T-cell expansion. The paper reports the monotherapy dose-escalation portion (N ≈ 50 patients) of the phase I ivuxolimab trial.

The paper's findings and limits, for the study overall: Clonal expansion of both CD4+ and CD8+ blood T cells was observed from baseline to week 6 at doses 0.1 to 3.0 mg/kg. Partial responders in the 0.1-3.0 mg/kg groups had among the lowest normalized peripheral clonal expansion, especially among CD8+ T cells. The antigen specificity of the peripheral T cells that underwent clonal expansion was not determined. Low levels of normalized T-cell clonal expansion were also shown by some nonresponding patients. After ivuxolimab, expanded clones were on average more numerous among CD8+ T cells than among CD4+ T cells.

For sequencing of the TCRbeta CDR3 region, genomic DNA was extracted from the sorted cells. The immunoSEQ Assay was used for sequencing of TCRbeta CDR3 regions. Imported from immuneACCESS, the table was reduced by TCRdb to in-frame sequences with V and J called. These copies leave out some clones; in studies compared against another copy, an unresolved V gene accounts for under half, and the cause of the remainder is not known. The sample table records over 80,000 clones; less than 90% of these occur just once. Jointly, the top ten make up approximately 0.9% of the sample. Comment on this clone: Its antigen is not yet known. Per-nucleotide qualities are absent, and no much larger clonotype sits a single base away.

There are 16 amino acids in the CDR3, from cysteine to phenylalanine inclusive. Of the read, only the CDR3 DNA is kept; its 48 bases are in frame from base 1. Cut back by 1 base and 6 bases, the V and J ends lie 18 bases apart. CDR1 SGHAT and CDR2 FQDESV were looked up in the germline V gene (reference sequence). Patients with a history of autoimmune disease or receiving systemic immunosuppression were excluded from the trial. Peripheral blood for TCR sequencing was collected from all dose cohorts at baseline, on cycle 4 day 1, and on cycle 7 day 1. Samples were obtained from an open-label, multicenter, first-in-human phase I dose-escalation trial of ivuxolimab. Adults with locally advanced or metastatic melanoma, renal cell carcinoma, hepatocellular carcinoma or head and neck squamous cell carcinoma were enrolled in the trial. Before TCR sequencing, CD4+ and CD8+ T cells were separately sorted from peripheral blood.

The source of this sequence is an adult with an advanced solid tumor such as melanoma, head and neck, liver or kidney cancer. The receptor chain draws on TRBV11-1 and TRBJ1-2; D gene: possibly TRBD1, on 6 matching bases. The sequences come from CD4+ or CD8+ T cells sorted from blood, collected in a trial of the OX40 agonist ivuxolimab. The DNA sequence reads TGTGCCAGCAGCTTAGGACAGGAAAATACTCGGCATGGCTACACCTTC. The resulting protein is CASSLGQENTRHGYTF.